These T cell receptor beta chains were read from a single sample in a study of cytomegalovirus exposure and HLA in healthy donors. Assay used: immunoSEQ multiplex PCR; TCRdb lists only in-frame clones, some missing. The sample carries 150,000 to 200,000 clones, about 90% recorded once. Sample: PBMCs. These TCRs come from a woman under 30 in good health and CMV-seropositive. Each CDR3 is given with its conserved first and last residue. Fields, in order: D gene, J gene, V gene, clone size, CDR3 protein, CDR3 DNA. D genes are given only for firm matches. Expanded clones are given a class, and other clones once, few, many or no size at all.

D gene: TRBD2
J gene: TRBJ2-3
V gene: TRBV4-3
clone size: once
CDR3 protein: CASSQVLAGSLDTDTQYF
CDR3 DNA: TGCGCCAGCAGCCAAGTGCTAGCGGGAAGCCTAGACACAGATACGCAGTATTTT

D gene: TRBD1
J gene: TRBJ2-1
V gene: TRBV6-6
clone size: .
CDR3 protein: CASRPQGQWNEQFF
CDR3 DNA: TGTGCCAGCAGACCACAGGGGCAATGGAATGAGCAGTTCTTC

D gene: .
J gene: TRBJ2-5
V gene: TRBV2
clone size: .
CDR3 protein: CASSEAGGPGQETQYF
CDR3 DNA: TGTGCCAGCAGTGAAGCTGGTGGCCCGGGCCAAGAGACCCAGTACTTC

D gene: .
J gene: TRBJ1-5
V gene: TRBV6-6
clone size: .
CDR3 protein: CASTAVNQPQHF
CDR3 DNA: TGTGCCAGCACCGCGGTCAATCAGCCCCAGCATTTT

D gene: .
J gene: TRBJ1-1
V gene: TRBV7-9
clone size: .
CDR3 protein: CASSLDSHTEAFF
CDR3 DNA: TGTGCCAGCAGCTTAGACTCCCACACTGAAGCTTTCTTT

D gene: .
J gene: TRBJ2-7
V gene: TRBV30
clone size: .
CDR3 protein: CAWGAGRGLQYF
CDR3 DNA: TGTGCCTGGGGGGCGGGGCGGGGGCTGCAGTACTTC

D gene: .
J gene: TRBJ1-2
V gene: TRBV7-9
clone size: .
CDR3 protein: CASSYRDKYGYTF
CDR3 DNA: TGTGCCAGCAGCTACCGGGACAAGTATGGCTACACCTTC

D gene: TRBD2
J gene: TRBJ2-2
V gene: TRBV5-4
clone size: .
CDR3 protein: CASSRGGLAGELFF
CDR3 DNA: TGTGCCAGCAGCCGGGGGGGCTTGGCCGGGGAGCTGTTTTTT

D gene: .
J gene: TRBJ1-6
V gene: TRBV30
clone size: once
CDR3 protein: CAWSGWGHDNSPLHF
CDR3 DNA: TGTGCCTGGAGTGGGTGGGGGCACGATAATTCACCCCTCCACTTT

D gene: .
J gene: TRBJ2-3
V gene: TRBV18
clone size: once
CDR3 protein: CASSPPLTDTQYF
CDR3 DNA: TGTGCCAGCTCACCCCCCTTAACAGATACGCAGTATTTT

D gene: .
J gene: TRBJ2-6
V gene: TRBV2
clone size: .
CDR3 protein: CASSVRTVSPGANVLTF
CDR3 DNA: TGTGCCAGCAGTGTACGGACTGTATCCCCTGGGGCCAACGTCCTGACTTTC

D gene: .
J gene: TRBJ1-2
V gene: TRBV6-1
clone size: few
CDR3 protein: CASSALDSGGVGGYTF
CDR3 DNA: TGTGCCAGCAGTGCTCTTGACTCCGGGGGAGTGGGTGGCTACACCTTC

D gene: TRBD1
J gene: TRBJ2-5
V gene: TRBV30
clone size: .
CDR3 protein: CAWSVRGLQETQYF
CDR3 DNA: TGTGCCTGGAGTGTCAGGGGGCTTCAAGAGACCCAGTACTTC

D gene: TRBD1
J gene: TRBJ1-2
V gene: TRBV19
clone size: .
CDR3 protein: CASSIRDRGDYGYTF
CDR3 DNA: TGTGCCAGTAGTATACGGGACAGGGGAGACTATGGCTACACCTTC

D gene: .
J gene: TRBJ1-4
V gene: TRBV10-3
clone size: .
CDR3 protein: CAISAEGREKLFF
CDR3 DNA: TGTGCCATCAGTGCGGAGGGGCGAGAAAAACTGTTTTTT

D gene: TRBD2
J gene: TRBJ2-1
V gene: TRBV7-2
clone size: .
CDR3 protein: CASSVTGTTTYNEQFF
CDR3 DNA: TGTGCCAGCAGCGTGACCGGGACTACGACTTACAATGAGCAGTTCTTC

D gene: .
J gene: TRBJ2-7
V gene: TRBV19
clone size: .
CDR3 protein: CASTGAYEQYF
CDR3 DNA: TGTGCCAGTACGGGGGCCTACGAGCAGTACTTC

D gene: .
J gene: TRBJ1-1
V gene: TRBV27
clone size: .
CDR3 protein: CASSRDTNTEAFF
CDR3 DNA: TGTGCCAGCAGTCGCGACACGAACACTGAAGCTTTCTTT

D gene: .
J gene: TRBJ2-1
V gene: TRBV12-2
clone size: .
CDR3 protein: CASRLTQISGRGYNEQFF
CDR3 DNA: TGTGCAAGTCGCTTAACCCAGATTTCAGGACGGGGTTACAATGAGCAGTTCTTC

D gene: TRBD1
J gene: TRBJ2-1
V gene: TRBV2
clone size: .
CDR3 protein: CASSEAGQGVGGQFF
CDR3 DNA: TGTGCCAGCAGTGAAGCGGGACAGGGAGTTGGCGGGCAGTTCTTC

D gene: TRBD1
J gene: TRBJ1-4
V gene: TRBV5-1
clone size: .
CDR3 protein: CASSLALGQGDQKLFF
CDR3 DNA: TGCGCCAGCAGCTTGGCCCTGGGACAGGGCGACCAAAAACTGTTTTTT

D gene: TRBD1
J gene: TRBJ2-2
V gene: TRBV7-7
clone size: few
CDR3 protein: CASSATGGNSGELFF
CDR3 DNA: TGTGCCAGCAGCGCGACAGGGGGCAACTCCGGGGAGCTGTTTTTT

D gene: TRBD1
J gene: TRBJ2-3
V gene: TRBV18
clone size: .
CDR3 protein: CASSPPGQGGNTQYF
CDR3 DNA: TGTGCCAGCTCACCACCGGGACAGGGGGGGAATACGCAGTATTTT

D gene: .
J gene: TRBJ2-3
V gene: TRBV27
clone size: .
CDR3 protein: CASSSTGYTDTQYF
CDR3 DNA: TGTGCCAGCAGTAGTACAGGCTACACAGATACGCAGTATTTT

D gene: TRBD2
J gene: TRBJ2-7
V gene: TRBV5-5
clone size: .
CDR3 protein: CASSLEPGGEQYF
CDR3 DNA: TGTGCCAGCAGCTTGGAGCCGGGGGGCGAGCAGTACTTC

D gene: TRBD2
J gene: TRBJ2-5
V gene: TRBV6-1
clone size: .
CDR3 protein: CASTGAGGPRETQYF
CDR3 DNA: TGTGCCAGCACGGGGGCGGGGGGGCCTCGAGAGACCCAGTACTTC

D gene: TRBD1
J gene: TRBJ1-2
V gene: TRBV4-1
clone size: .
CDR3 protein: CASSQDSNRGTGEYYGYTF
CDR3 DNA: TGCGCCAGCAGCCAAGATTCTAATAGGGGGACAGGGGAATACTATGGCTACACCTTC

D gene: TRBD2
J gene: TRBJ2-7
V gene: TRBV9
clone size: .
CDR3 protein: CASSSEMASGGRPYEQYF
CDR3 DNA: TGTGCCAGCAGCTCGGAGATGGCTAGCGGGGGCCGTCCCTACGAGCAGTACTTC

D gene: TRBD2
J gene: TRBJ2-7
V gene: TRBV6-6
clone size: .
CDR3 protein: CASSYVGGAYEQYF
CDR3 DNA: TGTGCCAGCAGTTACGTGGGGGGGGCCTACGAGCAGTACTTC

D gene: TRBD1
J gene: TRBJ1-1
V gene: TRBV7-6
clone size: .
CDR3 protein: CASSPRQGNTEAFF
CDR3 DNA: TGTGCCAGCAGCCCACGACAGGGTAACACTGAAGCTTTCTTT

D gene: .
J gene: TRBJ2-1
V gene: TRBV7-6
clone size: .
CDR3 protein: CASSPGLTMSSYNEQFF
CDR3 DNA: TGTGCCAGCAGTCCAGGACTAACTATGAGCTCCTACAATGAGCAGTTCTTC

D gene: TRBD2
J gene: TRBJ2-1
V gene: TRBV6-5
clone size: .
CDR3 protein: CASSYSRGTSGIEQFF
CDR3 DNA: TGTGCCAGCAGTTACTCGAGGGGGACTAGTGGTATTGAGCAGTTCTTC

D gene: TRBD2
J gene: TRBJ2-1
V gene: TRBV4-3
clone size: once
CDR3 protein: CASSHTSGNEQFF
CDR3 DNA: TGCGCCAGCAGCCATACTAGCGGCAATGAGCAGTTCTTC

D gene: .
J gene: TRBJ2-3
V gene: TRBV7-8
clone size: .
CDR3 protein: CASSLVQYTDTQYF
CDR3 DNA: TGTGCCAGCAGCTTAGTACAATACACAGATACGCAGTATTTT

D gene: TRBD2
J gene: TRBJ2-3
V gene: TRBV9
clone size: .
CDR3 protein: CASSVRLAGADTQYF
CDR3 DNA: TGTGCCAGCAGCGTACGACTAGCGGGTGCGGATACGCAGTATTTT

D gene: .
J gene: TRBJ2-1
V gene: TRBV7-9
clone size: .
CDR3 protein: CASSLTTGVPEQFF
CDR3 DNA: TGTGCCAGCAGCTTAACCACGGGGGTGCCTGAGCAGTTCTTC

D gene: TRBD2
J gene: TRBJ2-1
V gene: TRBV11-2
clone size: .
CDR3 protein: CASTNPKTSGRFLNEQFF
CDR3 DNA: TGTGCCAGCACCAACCCAAAGACTAGCGGGAGGTTTTTGAATGAGCAGTTCTTC

D gene: .
J gene: TRBJ2-2
V gene: TRBV6-1
clone size: .
CDR3 protein: CASSLVGDTGELFF
CDR3 DNA: TGTGCCAGCAGTCTAGTAGGGGACACCGGGGAGCTGTTTTTT

D gene: TRBD2
J gene: TRBJ2-1
V gene: TRBV4-1
clone size: few
CDR3 protein: CASSPGLAGAQDEQFF
CDR3 DNA: TGCGCCAGCAGCCCGGGACTAGCGGGGGCACAGGATGAGCAGTTCTTC

D gene: TRBD1
J gene: TRBJ1-1
V gene: TRBV4-2
clone size: .
CDR3 protein: CASNPGQGDSTEAFF
CDR3 DNA: TGTGCCAGCAACCCCGGACAGGGAGATAGCACTGAAGCTTTCTTT

D gene: TRBD2
J gene: TRBJ2-1
V gene: TRBV6-1
clone size: .
CDR3 protein: CASSVSGTGYNEQFF
CDR3 DNA: TGTGCCAGCAGTGTTAGCGGGACGGGGTACAATGAGCAGTTCTTC

D gene: TRBD1
J gene: TRBJ2-7
V gene: TRBV12-5
clone size: .
CDR3 protein: CASGLGGRGLDEQYF
CDR3 DNA: TGTGCTAGTGGTTTGGGGGGCAGGGGGCTAGATGAGCAGTACTTC

D gene: TRBD1
J gene: TRBJ2-5
V gene: TRBV5-1
clone size: .
CDR3 protein: CASSLGGQGAYETQYF
CDR3 DNA: TGCGCCAGCAGCTTAGGGGGACAGGGGGCGTACGAGACCCAGTACTTC

D gene: .
J gene: TRBJ2-5
V gene: TRBV6-1
clone size: .
CDR3 protein: CASRVSGQETQYF
CDR3 DNA: TGTGCCAGCAGGGTAAGCGGCCAAGAGACCCAGTACTTC

D gene: TRBD1
J gene: TRBJ1-5
V gene: TRBV6-4
clone size: .
CDR3 protein: CATRDRGDQPQHF
CDR3 DNA: TGTGCCACGCGGGACAGGGGTGATCAGCCCCAGCATTTT

D gene: .
J gene: TRBJ2-5
V gene: TRBV4-1
clone size: .
CDR3 protein: CASSQVRGGGQETQYF
CDR3 DNA: TGCGCCAGCAGCCAAGTCCGGGGAGGAGGCCAAGAGACCCAGTACTTC

D gene: .
J gene: TRBJ1-3
V gene: TRBV29-1
clone size: .
CDR3 protein: CSVVDIDTIYF
CDR3 DNA: TGCAGCGTTGTAGATATAGACACCATATATTTT

D gene: .
J gene: TRBJ1-5
V gene: TRBV28
clone size: .
CDR3 protein: CASSGGTSGQPQHF
CDR3 DNA: TGTGCCAGCAGCGGGGGGACGAGTGGGCAGCCCCAGCATTTT

D gene: .
J gene: TRBJ1-2
V gene: TRBV21-1
clone size: .
CDR3 protein: CASSTQVNYGYTF
CDR3 DNA: TGTGCCAGCAGCACACAGGTAAACTATGGCTACACCTTC

D gene: .
J gene: TRBJ1-4
V gene: TRBV5-6
clone size: .
CDR3 protein: CASSLGFGAKDEKLFF
CDR3 DNA: TGTGCCAGCAGCTTGGGGTTTGGGGCCAAGGATGAAAAACTGTTTTTT

D gene: .
J gene: TRBJ2-3
V gene: TRBV28
clone size: .
CDR3 protein: CASSPGLLRGVTQYF
CDR3 DNA: TGTGCCAGCAGCCCGGGACTTCTTCGAGGAGTTACGCAGTATTTT

D gene: TRBD2
J gene: TRBJ2-7
V gene: TRBV19
clone size: .
CDR3 protein: CASRWTSGTYEQYF
CDR3 DNA: TGTGCCAGTAGGTGGACTAGCGGGACCTACGAGCAGTACTTC